Shown below are 30 T cell receptor beta chains from a single sample sequenced in a study of radiotherapy plus CTLA-4 blockade in lung cancer. TCRdb's table, derived via immunoSEQ multiplex PCR, lists solely in-frame clones and lacks some. This table holds around 120,000 clones, about four fifths found once. Sequencing was performed on peripheral blood, taken from a patient treated with radiotherapy plus ipilimumab. These receptors were collected from a human donor with non-small cell lung cancer who had a partial response to radiotherapy plus ipilimumab.

V is TRBV5-4 and J is TRBJ2-7; possible D gene TRBD2, 6 bases. V shed 4 bases and J shed 0 bases, with 11 bases lying between them. The CDR3 extends over 14 amino acids. Germline assignment: CDR1 SGHNT and CDR2 YYREEE (reference sequence). CDR3 bases: TGTGCCAGCAGCGGGACTCCGAGCTCCTACGAGCAGTACGTC. It specifies CASSGTPSSYEQYV.

The chain recombines TRBV13 with TRBJ2-7; 11 bases are shared with TRBD2. Germline V gives CDR1 PRHDT, CDR2 FYEKMQ (reference sequence). Germline trimming cut 5 bases from V and 4 bases from J; bases unmatched to any gene: 7. The CDR3 spans 15 residues. Written as DNA, the CDR3 is TGTGCCAGCAGCGCCCGACTAGCGGGACATTACGAGCAGTACTTC. Its translation is CASSARLAGHYEQYF. Variable domain in full (rest from reference TRBV13 and TRBJ2-7): AAGVIQSPRHLIKEKRETATLKCYPIPRHDTVYWYQQGPGQDPQFLISFYEKMQSDKGSIPDRFSAQQFSDYHSELNMSSLELGDSALYFCASSARLAGHYEQYFGPGTRLTVT.

The chain uses TRBV5-1 and TRBJ2-5, with D possibly being TRBD2 (5 bases). V shed 3 bases and J shed 7 bases, with 10 bases lying between them. The CDR3 runs to 12 residues. Germline CDR1 SGHRS, CDR2 YFSETQ. In nucleotides, the CDR3 is TGCGCCAGCAGCTATACGGGGTGGACCCAGTACTTC. Encoded protein: CASSYTGWTQYF. The full variable domain, its missing parts supplied by reference TRBV5-1 and TRBJ2-5, is KAGVTQTPRYLIKTRGQQVTLSCSPISGHRSVSWYQQTPGQGLQFLFEYFSETQRNKGNFPGRFSGRQFSNSRSEMNVSTLELGDSALYLCASSYTGWTQYFGPGTRLLVL.

The gene calls are TRBV27 and TRBJ2-6; 7 bases agree with TRBD1. Losses at the gene ends were 6 bases for V and 0 bases for J; bases not matched to a gene: 11. Germline V gene lookup returns CDR1 MNHEY and CDR2 SMNVEV (reference sequence). The CDR3 spans 18 residues. The DNA of the CDR3 is TGTGCCAGCAGCTTCCAACGGGACAGACTCTCTGGGGCCAACGTCCTGACTTTC. Its protein product is CASSFQRDRLSGANVLTF.

The V gene is TRBV28, the J gene TRBJ2-2, with D possibly being TRBD1 (7 bases). Germline assignment: CDR1 MDHEN and CDR2 SYDVKM. The CDR3 is 18 amino acids. V dropped 5 bases and J dropped 2 bases, with 21 bases sitting between them. The CDR3 protein is CASSARPGQGGNTGELFF. The CDR3 region has the DNA TGTGCCAGCAGTGCCCGCCCCGGGCAGGGGGGAAACACCGGGGAGCTGTTTTTT.

The chain's CDR3 is CASSEEVMTAVWDEQFF. The CDR3 nucleotides read TGTGCCAGCAGTGAAGAGGTAATGACAGCAGTTTGGGATGAGCAGTTCTTC. The J gene is TRBJ2-1, the V gene TRBV6-1; D perhaps matches TRBD1 (5 bases). The CDR3 covers 17 residues. Trimming cost V 1 base and J 8 bases, with 21 bases left between them. Germline V gene sequence: CDR1 MNHNS, CDR2 SASEGT.

The chain uses TRBV7-9 and TRBJ2-5; 10 bases are shared with TRBD1. The CDR3 is 15 amino acids. The V gene's germline CDR1 is SEHNR and CDR2 FQNEAQ (reference sequence). V shed 5 bases and J 5 bases; nucleotides not matched to a gene: 8. The DNA for the CDR3 is TGTGCCAGCAGCCCCGGGACAGGGGTTCGGGAGACCCAGTACTTC. This translates into CASSPGTGVRETQYF.

The chain joins TRBV19 to TRBJ2-2; D gene unclear. CDR1 is LNHDA and CDR2 is SQIVND in the germline V gene (reference sequence). This CDR3 is built from 15 residues. V dropped 4 bases and J dropped 3 bases, with 12 bases sitting between them. The CDR3 DNA reads TGTGCCAGTAGTACTAATCACAGAGACACCGGGGAGCTGTTTTTT. Protein product: CASSTNHRDTGELFF.

The chain couples TRBV5-1 to TRBJ2-2; D is unresolved. The CDR3 contains 15 residues. V was shortened by 4 bases and J by 5 bases, with 15 bases between the two germline ends. Germline CDR1 reads SGHRS; CDR2 reads YFSETQ. The CDR3 reads CASSQKTQTTGELFF. CDR3 sequence (DNA): TGCGCCAGCAGCCAGAAGACACAGACGACCGGGGAGCTGTTTTTT.

Details on this clone: The sample holds other DNA sequences that translate to the same CDR3. This chain joins TRBV6-1 and TRBJ1-2; D is perhaps TRBD1 (6 bases). Trimming stripped 4 bases from V and 4 bases from J, with 13 bases between. The CDR3 extends over 14 amino acids. Germline V gene data show CDR1 as MNHNS and CDR2 as SASEGT. The chain's CDR3 is CASSGSDRIYGYTF. The CDR3 DNA is TGTGCCAGCAGTGGGTCAGACAGGATCTATGGCTACACCTTC.

The J gene is TRBJ2-1, the V gene TRBV4-1; TRBD2 aligns across 10 bases. Germline V gene sequence: CDR1 MGHRA, CDR2 YSYEKL. The CDR3 spans 16 residues. J was trimmed by 3 bases and V by 6 bases; bases with no gene match: 8. The CDR3 nucleotides are TGCGCCAGCAGTACAACACTAGCGGGGTACTACAATGAGCAGTTCTTC. This gives the protein CASSTTLAGYYNEQFF.

The gene calls are TRBV28 and TRBJ2-1; D is unclear. Trimming left V 6 bases short and J 0 bases short, with 9 bases between. Germline V gene data show CDR1 as MDHEN and CDR2 as SYDVKM. There are 14 residues in the CDR3. CDR3 nucleotide sequence: TGTGCCAGCAGCCCCCTCTACTCCTACAATGAGCAGTTCTTC. It specifies CASSPLYSYNEQFF.

The rearrangement uses TRBV6-6 and TRBJ2-7; 7 bases fit TRBD1. With V trimmed by 5 bases and J by 2 bases, 9 bases remained unmatched. Germline V gene sequence: CDR1 MNHNY, CDR2 SVGAGI (reference sequence). The CDR3 sequence is 15 residues long. The CDR3 sequence: CASSGRQGFAYEQYF. DNA of the CDR3: TGTGCCAGCAGTGGCAGACAGGGTTTCGCCTACGAGCAGTACTTC.

This chain uses TRBV4-3 with TRBJ2-1; no clear D gene. The CDR3 runs to 12 residues. Germline CDR1 and CDR2: LGHNA and YSLEER. V lost 0 bases, J lost 10 bases, and 7 bases lay in between. The CDR3 region is CASSQDSREQFF. The CDR3 nucleotides read TGCGCCAGCAGCCAAGATTCGCGGGAGCAGTTCTTC.

This rearrangement joins TRBV5-1 to TRBJ2-3; 8 bases agree with TRBD2. The CDR3 length is 18 residues. Germline V gene data show CDR1 as SGHRS and CDR2 as YFSETQ. V was clipped by 3 bases and J by 2 bases; unmatched bases: 14. CDR3 sequence: CASSWSPGRVGATDTQYF. In nucleotides, the CDR3 is TGCGCCAGCAGCTGGTCACCCGGGAGGGTGGGAGCCACAGATACGCAGTATTTT.

The genes are TRBV27 and TRBJ2-1; D might be TRBD2 (6 bases). The CDR3 has 14 amino acids. V shed 1 base and J shed 6 bases, with 10 bases lying between them. Germline lookup yields CDR1 MNHEY and CDR2 SMNVEV (reference sequence). The DNA for the CDR3 is TGTGCCAGCAGTTTATTTGCGGGGATCAATGAGCAGTTCTTC. Its translation is CASSLFAGINEQFF.

J is TRBJ1-1 and V is TRBV30; TRBD1 agrees at 7 bases. V lost 1 base to trimming and J lost 5 bases; unmatched junction nucleotides: 7. The germline CDR1 and CDR2 sequences are GTSNPN and SVGIG (reference sequence). The CDR3 runs to 14 residues. CDR3 loop: CAWSEGRGATEAFF. The CDR3 DNA reads TGTGCCTGGAGTGAAGGCAGGGGGGCTACTGAAGCTTTCTTT. The entire variable domain, with the rest obtained from reference TRBV30 and TRBJ1-1, is as follows: SQTIHQWPATLVQPVGSPLSLECTVEGTSNPNLYWYRQAAGRGLQLLFYSVGIGQISSEVPQNLSASRPQDRQFILSSKKLLLSDSGFYLCAWSEGRGATEAFFGQGTRLTVV.

The V gene is TRBV5-1, the J gene TRBJ1-1, with a tentative D call TRBD1 (5 bases). Germline V gene lookup returns CDR1 SGHRS and CDR2 YFSETQ. With 0 bases removed from V and 5 bases from J, the gap between germline ends came to 11 bases. The CDR3 consists of 14 residues. This CDR3 reads CASSLAGGGTEAFF. The CDR3 DNA follows: TGCGCCAGCAGCTTGGCCGGCGGGGGGACTGAAGCTTTCTTT.

The chain joins TRBV27 to TRBJ1-5; D might be TRBD1 (6 bases). Trimming shortened V by 5 bases and J by 1 base, and 18 bases separated the two germline ends. Germline V gene sequence: CDR1 MNHEY, CDR2 SMNVEV (reference sequence). CDR3 size: 17 residues. The CDR3 DNA reads as TGTGCCAGCAGTAAAAGGACAGACCCCCTAAGCAATCAGCCCCAGCATTTT. It is translated as CASSKRTDPLSNQPQHF.

The chain carries TRBV4-2 and TRBJ2-3; 8 bases are shared with TRBD2. The CDR3 has 19 residues. J lost 3 bases, V lost 2 bases, and 16 bases had no gene match. The germline gives CDR1 LGHNA, CDR2 YNFKEQ. CDR3 region: CASSQRFTAGGSGTDTQYF. For the CDR3, the DNA is TGTGCCAGCAGCCAACGCTTCACCGCGGGAGGAAGTGGGACAGATACGCAGTATTTT.

A single count supports this clone. This chain links TRBV6-1 with TRBJ2-1; tentatively, D is TRBD2 (6 bases). There are 15 residues in the CDR3. CDR1 is MNHNS and CDR2 is SASEGT in the germline V gene. V was cut by 2 bases and J by 0 bases, with 8 bases left in between. CDR3 bases: TGTGCCAGCAGTGAACGGGGGAGCTCCTACAATGAGCAGTTCTTC. Translation: CASSERGSSYNEQFF.

J is TRBJ2-7 and V is TRBV28; 9 bases agree with TRBD1. Germline assignment: CDR1 MDHEN and CDR2 SYDVKM. V lost 5 bases to trimming and J lost 3 bases; unmatched junction nucleotides: 11. This CDR3 has 16 amino acids. CDR3 nucleotide sequence: TGTGCCAGCAGTGAAACAGGGGGCCGGTATATCTACGAGCAGTACTTC. Protein product: CASSETGGRYIYEQYF. Full variable domain (rest looked up from reference TRBV28 and TRBJ2-7): DVKVTQSSRYLVKRTGEKVFLECVQDMDHENMFWYRQDPGLGLRLIYFSYDVKMKEKGDIPEGYSVSREKKERFSLILESASTNQTSMYLCASSETGGRYIYEQYFGPGTRLTVT.

The J gene is TRBJ1-1, the V gene TRBV5-1; TRBD1 might be the D (5 bases). The V end was cut by 4 bases, the J end by 4 bases, with 20 bases between. There are 16 residues in the CDR3. Looked up from germline, CDR1 is SGHRS and CDR2 is YFSETQ. CDR3 bases: TGCGCCAGCAGCAGCCGGGGACCCAGGGAGGGCACTGAAGCTTTCTTT. Amino acids: CASSSRGPREGTEAFF.

The V gene is TRBV2, the J gene TRBJ2-5, with 8 bases matching TRBD1. The CDR3 has 15 residues. Germline assignment: CDR1 SNHLY and CDR2 FYNNEI. The junction had 7 bases not matched to a gene; V was cut back by 3 bases and J by 4 bases. The CDR3 sequence: CASSDQGAGSETQYF. The CDR3, as DNA: TGTGCCAGCAGTGACCAGGGGGCAGGTTCAGAGACCCAGTACTTC.

The chain has TRBV5-1 and TRBJ2-4; D remains ambiguous. The CDR3 length is 13 residues. V was shortened by 3 bases and J by 5 bases, with 9 bases between the two germline ends. Germline lookup yields CDR1 SGHRS and CDR2 YFSETQ. The CDR3 reads CASSSPRQNIQYF. CDR3 DNA: TGCGCCAGCAGCTCCCCGCGGCAAAACATTCAGTACTTC.

In this sample, this clone turned up a few times. The chain has TRBV4-2 and TRBJ1-3; D is unclear. Germline CDR1 and CDR2: LGHNA and YNFKEQ. Trimming stripped 0 bases from V and 2 bases from J, with 20 bases between. This CDR3 comprises 19 residues. CDR3 nucleotide sequence: TGTGCCAGCAGCCAAGAGAACCTATTATCCCAAATCGCTGGAAACACCATATATTTT. It translates to CASSQENLLSQIAGNTIYF.

The chain carries TRBV5-6 and TRBJ2-7, with TRBD2 identical over 9 bases. Germline V gives CDR1 SGHDT, CDR2 YYEEEE. CDR3 size: 15 residues. The V and J ends lost 0 bases and 1 base, in that order; junction bases with no gene match: 2. In nucleotides, the CDR3 is TGTGCCAGCAGCTTGGGACTAGCGGTTTCCTACGAGCAGTACTTC. As protein: CASSLGLAVSYEQYF.

This chain links TRBV6-5 with TRBJ2-3; 8 nucleotides match TRBD1. The V gene end was trimmed by 4 bases and the J gene end by 7 bases; junction bases not matched to a gene: 7. The CDR3 has 14 amino acids. Germline values: CDR1 MNHEY, CDR2 SVGAGI. The CDR3 region has the DNA TGTGCCAGCAGTTCGACAGGGGCGTCAAATACGCAGTATTTT. As protein: CASSSTGASNTQYF.

This clone was counted a single time. The chain combines TRBV14 with TRBJ2-3; TRBD2 agrees at 7 bases. After removal of 2 bases from V and 5 bases from J, the junction contained 10 bases not matched to a gene. The CDR3 runs to 16 residues. Germline V CDR1 and CDR2: SGHDN, FVKESK. The CDR3 loop is CASSQLLREFGDTQYF. CDR3 in DNA: TGTGCCAGCAGCCAATTGTTGCGGGAGTTCGGAGATACGCAGTATTTT.

This chain joins TRBV6-5 and TRBJ2-3; 9 bases align to TRBD1. From germline, CDR1 is MNHEY and CDR2 SVGAGI. This CDR3 contains 15 residues. After removal of 4 bases from V and 2 bases from J, the junction contained 4 bases not matched to a gene. CDR3: CASSSRDRATDTQYF. In DNA form, the CDR3 reads TGTGCCAGCAGTTCCCGGGACAGGGCCACAGATACGCAGTATTTT.